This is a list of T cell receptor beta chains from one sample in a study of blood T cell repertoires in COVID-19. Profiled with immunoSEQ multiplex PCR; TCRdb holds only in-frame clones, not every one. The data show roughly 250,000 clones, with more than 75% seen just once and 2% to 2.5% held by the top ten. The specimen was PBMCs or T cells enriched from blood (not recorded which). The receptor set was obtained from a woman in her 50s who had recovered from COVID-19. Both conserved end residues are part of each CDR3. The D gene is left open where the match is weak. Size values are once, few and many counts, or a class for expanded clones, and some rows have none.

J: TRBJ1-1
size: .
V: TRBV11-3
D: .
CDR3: CASSLGQNTEAFF
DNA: TGTGCCAGCAGCTTGGGACAGAACACTGAAGCTTTCTTT

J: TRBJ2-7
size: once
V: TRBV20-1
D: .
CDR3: CSAMHSIEQYF
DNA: TGCAGTGCTATGCACTCCATCGAGCAGTACTTC

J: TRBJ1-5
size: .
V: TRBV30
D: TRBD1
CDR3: CAWRPTGGRDQPQHF
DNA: TGTGCCTGGAGGCCCACAGGGGGCAGGGATCAGCCCCAGCATTTT

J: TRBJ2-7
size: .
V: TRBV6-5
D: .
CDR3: CASSYSRAGLEQYF
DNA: TGTGCCAGCAGTTACTCGAGAGCGGGCCTGGAGCAGTACTTC

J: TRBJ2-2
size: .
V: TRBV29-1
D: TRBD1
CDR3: CSVELRGQDTGELFF
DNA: TGCAGCGTTGAACTGAGGGGGCAGGACACCGGGGAGCTGTTTTTT

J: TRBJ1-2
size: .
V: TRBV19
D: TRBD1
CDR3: CASSMGTVYGYTF
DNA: TGTGCCAGTAGTATGGGGACAGTCTATGGCTACACCTTC

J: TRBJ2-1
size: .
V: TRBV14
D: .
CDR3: CASSQDSWVVRDEQFF
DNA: TGTGCCAGCAGCCAAGATTCCTGGGTAGTGAGGGATGAGCAGTTCTTC

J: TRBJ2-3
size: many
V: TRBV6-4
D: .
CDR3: CASSDSPSGTDTQYF
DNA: TGTGCCAGCAGTGACTCGCCTAGCGGCACAGATACGCAGTATTTT

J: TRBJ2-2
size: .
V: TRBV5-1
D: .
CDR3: CASSGVTANTGELFF
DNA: TGCGCCAGCAGTGGGGTGACAGCGAACACCGGGGAGCTGTTTTTT

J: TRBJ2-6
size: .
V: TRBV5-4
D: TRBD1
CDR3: CASSLEGQGAAGANVLTF
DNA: TGTGCCAGCAGCTTGGAGGGACAGGGGGCAGCTGGGGCCAACGTCCTGACTTTC

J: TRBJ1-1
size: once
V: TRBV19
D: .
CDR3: CASIGRPNTEAFF
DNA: TGTGCCAGTATCGGCAGGCCTAACACTGAAGCTTTCTTT

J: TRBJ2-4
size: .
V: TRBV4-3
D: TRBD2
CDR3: CASSQGLAIVAKNIQYF
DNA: TGCGCCAGCAGCCAAGGACTAGCAATCGTAGCCAAAAACATTCAGTACTTC

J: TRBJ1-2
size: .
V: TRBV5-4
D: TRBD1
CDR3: CASSPPGQGAFYGYTF
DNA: TGTGCCAGCAGCCCGCCGGGACAGGGGGCTTTCTATGGCTACACCTTC

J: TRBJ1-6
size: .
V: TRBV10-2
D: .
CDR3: CASSVAQGFNSPLHF
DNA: TGCGCCAGCAGTGTGGCACAGGGATTTAATTCACCCCTCCACTTT

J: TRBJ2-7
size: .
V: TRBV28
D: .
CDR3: CASSLLSYEQYF
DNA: TGTGCCAGCAGTTTGTTATCCTACGAGCAGTACTTC

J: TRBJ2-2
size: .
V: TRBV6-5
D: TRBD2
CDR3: CASREGEWHTGELFF
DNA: TGTGCCAGCCGGGAGGGGGAGTGGCACACCGGGGAGCTGTTTTTT

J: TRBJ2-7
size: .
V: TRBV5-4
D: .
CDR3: CASSPRPDGGHEQYF
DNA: TGTGCCAGCAGCCCCAGACCGGACGGGGGGCACGAGCAGTACTTC

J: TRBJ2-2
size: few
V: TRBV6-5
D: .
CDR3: CASRGGGTGELFF
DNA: TGTGCCAGCAGGGGCGGAGGGACCGGGGAGCTGTTTTTT

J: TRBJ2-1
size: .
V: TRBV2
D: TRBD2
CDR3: CASSIAGGQFF
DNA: TGTGCCAGCAGTATAGCGGGGGGACAGTTCTTC

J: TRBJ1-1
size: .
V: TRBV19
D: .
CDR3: CASSIGRAAFF
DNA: TGTGCCAGTAGTATAGGGAGGGCAGCTTTCTTT

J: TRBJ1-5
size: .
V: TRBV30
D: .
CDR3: CAWSRGRLGLGSNQPQHF
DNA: TGTGCCTGGAGTAGGGGCAGGCTCGGGTTAGGAAGCAATCAGCCCCAGCATTTT

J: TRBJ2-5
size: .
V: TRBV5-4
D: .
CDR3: CASSRRDGQETQYF
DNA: TGTGCCAGCAGCCGGAGAGACGGACAAGAGACCCAGTACTTC

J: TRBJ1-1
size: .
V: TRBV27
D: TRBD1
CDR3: CASSFRQGGNTEAFF
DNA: TGTGCCAGCAGTTTCCGACAGGGCGGGAACACTGAAGCTTTCTTT

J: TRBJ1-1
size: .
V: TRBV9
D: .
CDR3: CASSPPAGTEAFF
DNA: TGTGCCAGCAGCCCGCCTGCGGGTACTGAAGCTTTCTTT

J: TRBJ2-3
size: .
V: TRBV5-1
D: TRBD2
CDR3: CASSAGLATDTQYF
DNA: TGCGCCAGCAGCGCCGGACTAGCCACAGATACGCAGTATTTT

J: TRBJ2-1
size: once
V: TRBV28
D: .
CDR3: CASSSRTTGSYNEQFF
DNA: TGTGCCAGCAGTTCGCGTACGACAGGCTCCTACAATGAGCAGTTCTTC

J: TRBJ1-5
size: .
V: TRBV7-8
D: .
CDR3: CASRKRGGSNQPQHF
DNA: TGTGCCAGCAGAAAAAGGGGGGGGAGCAATCAGCCCCAGCATTTT

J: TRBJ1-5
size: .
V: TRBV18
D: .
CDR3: CASSPSGDVQPQHF
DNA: TGTGCCAGCTCACCGTCGGGGGACGTACAGCCCCAGCATTTT

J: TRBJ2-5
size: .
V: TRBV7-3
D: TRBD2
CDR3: CASSKTSAGQETQYF
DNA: TGTGCCAGCAGCAAGACTAGCGCGGGGCAAGAGACCCAGTACTTC

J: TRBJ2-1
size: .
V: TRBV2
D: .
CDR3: CASSAGRQGNEQFF
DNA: TGTGCCAGCAGTGCCGGTCGCCAGGGGAATGAGCAGTTCTTC

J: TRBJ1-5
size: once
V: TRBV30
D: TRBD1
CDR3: CAWSVLQGARQPQHF
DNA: TGTGCCTGGAGTGTCTTACAGGGGGCACGGCAGCCCCAGCATTTT

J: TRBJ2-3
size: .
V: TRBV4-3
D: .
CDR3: CASSQDPVRTDTQYF
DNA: TGCGCCAGCAGCCAAGATCCGGTCCGCACAGATACGCAGTATTTT

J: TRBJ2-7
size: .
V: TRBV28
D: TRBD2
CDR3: CASGGRRSGLEQYF
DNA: TGTGCCAGTGGAGGGCGGCGTAGCGGGCTCGAGCAGTACTTC

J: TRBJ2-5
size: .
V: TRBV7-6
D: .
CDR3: CASSLAHRDQETQYF
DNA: TGTGCCAGCAGCCTGGCCCACAGGGACCAAGAGACCCAGTACTTC

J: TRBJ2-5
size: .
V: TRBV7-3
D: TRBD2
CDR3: CASSRSGSETQYF
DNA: TGTGCCAGCAGCCGTAGCGGGAGTGAGACCCAGTACTTC

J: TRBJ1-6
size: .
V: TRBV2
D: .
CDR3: CASTGTNHNSPLHF
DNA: TGTGCCAGCACCGGGACAAACCATAATTCACCCCTCCACTTT

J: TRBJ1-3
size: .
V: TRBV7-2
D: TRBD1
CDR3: CASSLMPATGTAGNTIYF
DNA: TGTGCCAGCAGCTTAATGCCCGCCACCGGGACAGCTGGAAACACCATATATTTT

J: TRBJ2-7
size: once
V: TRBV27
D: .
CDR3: CASSPTGSYEQYF
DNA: TGTGCCAGCAGTCCCACTGGCTCCTACGAGCAGTACTTC

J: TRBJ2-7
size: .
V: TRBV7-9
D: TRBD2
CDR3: CASSFAGGRLYEQYF
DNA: TGTGCCAGCAGCTTTGCGGGAGGGCGACTCTACGAGCAGTACTTC

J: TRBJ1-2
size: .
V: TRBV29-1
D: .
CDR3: CSVEDRSGYGYTF
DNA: TGCAGCGTTGAAGACAGGTCAGGGTATGGCTACACCTTC

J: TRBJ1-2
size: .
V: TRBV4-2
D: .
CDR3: CASSQDSYGYTF
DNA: TGTGCCAGCAGCCAGGACAGCTATGGCTACACCTTC